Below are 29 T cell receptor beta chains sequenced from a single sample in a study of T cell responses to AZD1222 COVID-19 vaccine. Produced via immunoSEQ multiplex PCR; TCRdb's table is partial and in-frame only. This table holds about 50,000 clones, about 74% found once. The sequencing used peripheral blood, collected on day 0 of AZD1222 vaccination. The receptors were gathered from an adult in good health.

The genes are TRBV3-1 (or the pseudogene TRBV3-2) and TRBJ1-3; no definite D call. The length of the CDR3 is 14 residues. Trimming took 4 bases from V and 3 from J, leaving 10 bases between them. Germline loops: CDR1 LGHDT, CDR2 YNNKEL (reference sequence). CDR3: CASSLGGVGNTIYF. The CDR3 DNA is TGTGCCAGCAGCCTCGGCGGGGTTGGAAACACCATATATTTT.

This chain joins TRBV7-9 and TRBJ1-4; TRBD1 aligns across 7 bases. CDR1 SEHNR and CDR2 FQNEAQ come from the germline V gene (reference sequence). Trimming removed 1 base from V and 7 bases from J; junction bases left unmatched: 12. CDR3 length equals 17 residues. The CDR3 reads CASSLGGGTGVSEKLFF. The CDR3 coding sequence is TGTGCCAGCAGCTTAGGGGGTGGAACAGGGGTCTCTGAAAAACTGTTTTTT.

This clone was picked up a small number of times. CDR3 bases: TGTGCCAGCAGCTTAGCTTCGGTACCCTACGAGCAGTACTTC. Encoded protein: CASSLASVPYEQYF. This chain joins TRBV7-9 and TRBJ2-7; D unresolved. CDR1 SEHNR and CDR2 FQNEAQ come from the germline V gene (reference sequence). The CDR3 contains 14 residues. V lost 0 bases, J lost 2 bases, and 8 bases lay in between.

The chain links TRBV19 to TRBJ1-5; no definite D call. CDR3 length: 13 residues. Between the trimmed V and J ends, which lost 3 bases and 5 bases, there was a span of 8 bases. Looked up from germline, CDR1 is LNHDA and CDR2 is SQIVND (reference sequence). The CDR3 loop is CASSMLPDQPQHF. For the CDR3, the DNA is TGTGCCAGTAGTATGCTCCCGGATCAGCCCCAGCATTTT.

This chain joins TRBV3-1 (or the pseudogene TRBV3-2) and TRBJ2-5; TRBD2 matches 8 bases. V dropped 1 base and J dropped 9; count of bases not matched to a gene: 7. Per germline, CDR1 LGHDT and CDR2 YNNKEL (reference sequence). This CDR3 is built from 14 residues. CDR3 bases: TGTGCCAGCAGCCAAGCCGGGGGGGCCGGGGCCCAGTACTTC. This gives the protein CASSQAGGAGAQYF.

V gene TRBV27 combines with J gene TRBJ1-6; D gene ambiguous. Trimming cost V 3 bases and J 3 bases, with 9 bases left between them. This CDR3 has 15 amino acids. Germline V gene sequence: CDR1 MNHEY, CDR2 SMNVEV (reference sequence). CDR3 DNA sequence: TGTGCCAGCAGTTTTACCGGGAACTATAATTCACCCCTCCACTTT. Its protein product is CASSFTGNYNSPLHF.

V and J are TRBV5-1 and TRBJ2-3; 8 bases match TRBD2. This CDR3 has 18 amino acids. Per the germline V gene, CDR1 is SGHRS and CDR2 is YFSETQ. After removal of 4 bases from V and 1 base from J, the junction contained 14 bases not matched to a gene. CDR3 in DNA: TGCGCCAGCAGCCCCAGATCGCCAGTGACTAGCGGCACAGATACGCAGTATTTT. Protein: CASSPRSPVTSGTDTQYF.

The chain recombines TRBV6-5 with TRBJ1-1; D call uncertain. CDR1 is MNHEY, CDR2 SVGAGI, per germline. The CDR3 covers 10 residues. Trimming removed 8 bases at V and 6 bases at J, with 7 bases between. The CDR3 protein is CASGLSEAFF. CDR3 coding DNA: TGTGCCAGCGGACTCTCTGAAGCTTTCTTT.

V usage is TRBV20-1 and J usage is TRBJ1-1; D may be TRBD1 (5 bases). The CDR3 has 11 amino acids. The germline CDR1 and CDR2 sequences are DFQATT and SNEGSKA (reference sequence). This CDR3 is CSPREGVLAFF. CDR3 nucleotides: TGCAGCCCTCGGGAAGGGGTGTTGGCTTTCTTT.

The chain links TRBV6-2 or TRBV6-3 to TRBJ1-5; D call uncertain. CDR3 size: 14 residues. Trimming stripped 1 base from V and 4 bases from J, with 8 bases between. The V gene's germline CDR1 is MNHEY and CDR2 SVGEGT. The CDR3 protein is CASSYFAVNQPQHF. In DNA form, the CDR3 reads TGTGCCAGCAGTTACTTTGCAGTAAATCAGCCCCAGCATTTT.

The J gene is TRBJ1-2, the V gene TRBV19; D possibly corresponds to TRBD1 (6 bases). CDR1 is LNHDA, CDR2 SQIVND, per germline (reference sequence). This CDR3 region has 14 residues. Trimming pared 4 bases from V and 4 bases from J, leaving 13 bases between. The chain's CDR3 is CASSSPDRLYGYTF. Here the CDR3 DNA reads TGTGCCAGTAGTAGTCCCGACAGGCTCTATGGCTACACCTTC.

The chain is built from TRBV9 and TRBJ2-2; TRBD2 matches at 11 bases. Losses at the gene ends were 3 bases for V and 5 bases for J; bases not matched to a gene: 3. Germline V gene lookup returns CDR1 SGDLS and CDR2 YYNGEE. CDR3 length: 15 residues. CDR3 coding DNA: TGTGCCAGCAGCGGTAGCGGGAGGGTTACCGGGGAGCTGTTTTTT. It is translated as CASSGSGRVTGELFF.

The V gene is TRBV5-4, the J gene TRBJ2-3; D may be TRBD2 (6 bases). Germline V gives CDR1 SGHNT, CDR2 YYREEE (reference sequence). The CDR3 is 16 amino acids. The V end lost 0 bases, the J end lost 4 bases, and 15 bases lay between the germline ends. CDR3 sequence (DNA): TGTGCCAGCAGCTTGGGGGTCGGGAGTTTTCCAGATACGCAGTATTTT. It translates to CASSLGVGSFPDTQYF.

The CDR3: CASSFGTGRGQPQHF. CDR3 DNA: TGTGCCAGCAGCTTTGGGACAGGGAGGGGACAGCCCCAGCATTTT. The chain recombines TRBV7-8 with TRBJ1-5, with TRBD1 matching over 9 bases. Trimming at V came to 3 bases and at J to 7 bases, leaving 7 bases not matched to a gene. The germline V gene encodes CDR1 SGHVS and CDR2 FQNEAQ. This CDR3 is built from 15 residues.

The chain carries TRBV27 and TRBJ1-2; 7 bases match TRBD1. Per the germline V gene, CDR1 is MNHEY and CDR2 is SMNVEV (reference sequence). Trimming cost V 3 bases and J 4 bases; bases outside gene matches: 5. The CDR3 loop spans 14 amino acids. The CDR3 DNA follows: TGTGCCAGCAGTTTGGCAGGGGGTACCTATGGCTACACCTTC. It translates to CASSLAGGTYGYTF.

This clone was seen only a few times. The CDR3 reads CASSLVSGHGYTF. CDR3 nucleotide sequence: TGTGCCAGCAGCTTGGTTTCCGGGCATGGCTACACCTTC. This chain joins TRBV5-5 and TRBJ1-2; unclear D gene. The CDR3 has 13 residues. The germline V gene encodes CDR1 SGHKS and CDR2 YYEKEE (reference sequence). Between the trimmed V and J ends, which lost 0 bases and 6 bases, there was a span of 9 bases.

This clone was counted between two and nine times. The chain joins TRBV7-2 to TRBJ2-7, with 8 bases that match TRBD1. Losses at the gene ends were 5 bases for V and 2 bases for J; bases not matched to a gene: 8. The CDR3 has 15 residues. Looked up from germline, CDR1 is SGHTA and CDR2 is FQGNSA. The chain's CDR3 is CASSILGQGAYEQYF. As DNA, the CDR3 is TGTGCCAGCAGCATACTAGGACAGGGCGCCTACGAGCAGTACTTC.

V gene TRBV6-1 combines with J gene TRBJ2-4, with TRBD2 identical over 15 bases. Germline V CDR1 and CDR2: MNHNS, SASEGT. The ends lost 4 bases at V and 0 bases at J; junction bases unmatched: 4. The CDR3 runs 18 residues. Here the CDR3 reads CASSGTSGGVLAKNIQYF. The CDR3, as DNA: TGTGCCAGCAGTGGGACTAGCGGGGGGGTCTTAGCCAAAAACATTCAGTACTTC.

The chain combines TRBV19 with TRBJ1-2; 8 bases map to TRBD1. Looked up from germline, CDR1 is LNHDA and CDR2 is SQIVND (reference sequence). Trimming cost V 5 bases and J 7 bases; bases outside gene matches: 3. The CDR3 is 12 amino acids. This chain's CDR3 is CASSQTGAGYTF. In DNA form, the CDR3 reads TGTGCCAGTAGTCAGACAGGGGCTGGCTACACCTTC.

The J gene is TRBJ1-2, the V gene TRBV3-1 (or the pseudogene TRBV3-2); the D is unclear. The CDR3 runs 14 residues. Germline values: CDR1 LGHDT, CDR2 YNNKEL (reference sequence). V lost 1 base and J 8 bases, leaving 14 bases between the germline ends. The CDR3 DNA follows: TGTGCCAGCAGCCAAGGTTTGAGGGCTGGGGGCTACACCTTC. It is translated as CASSQGLRAGGYTF.

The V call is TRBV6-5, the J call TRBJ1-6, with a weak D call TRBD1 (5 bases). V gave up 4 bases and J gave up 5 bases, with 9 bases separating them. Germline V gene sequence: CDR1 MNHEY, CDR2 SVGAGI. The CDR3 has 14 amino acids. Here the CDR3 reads CASSLGGDNSPLHF. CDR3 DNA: TGTGCCAGCAGTTTAGGAGGGGATAATTCACCCCTCCACTTT.

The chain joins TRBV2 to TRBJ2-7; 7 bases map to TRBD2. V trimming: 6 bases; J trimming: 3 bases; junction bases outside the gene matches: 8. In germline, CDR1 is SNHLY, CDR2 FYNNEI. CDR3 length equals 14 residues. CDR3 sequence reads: CASSFGTILYEQYF. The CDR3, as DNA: TGTGCCAGCAGCTTCGGGACTATTCTCTACGAGCAGTACTTC.

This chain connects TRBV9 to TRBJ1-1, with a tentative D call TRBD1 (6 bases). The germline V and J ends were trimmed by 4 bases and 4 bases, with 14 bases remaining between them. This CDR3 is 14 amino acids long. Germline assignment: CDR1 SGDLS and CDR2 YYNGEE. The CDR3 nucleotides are TGTGCCAGCAGCCAGGGTCCCAGGGGCACTGAAGCTTTCTTT. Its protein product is CASSQGPRGTEAFF.

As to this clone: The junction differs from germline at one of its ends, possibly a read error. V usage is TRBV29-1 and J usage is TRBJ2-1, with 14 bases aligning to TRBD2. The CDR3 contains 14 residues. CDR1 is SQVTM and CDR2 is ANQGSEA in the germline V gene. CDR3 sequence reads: CRVGGRLAGGPEFF. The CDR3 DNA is TGCCGCGTGGGAGGGAGACTAGCGGGGGGGCCGGAGTTCTTC.

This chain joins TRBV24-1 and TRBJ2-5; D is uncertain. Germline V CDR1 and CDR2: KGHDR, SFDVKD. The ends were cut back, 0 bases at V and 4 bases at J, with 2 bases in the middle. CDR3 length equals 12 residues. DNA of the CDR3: TGTGCCACCAGTGATTTGGGAGAGACCCAGTACTTC. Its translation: CATSDLGETQYF.

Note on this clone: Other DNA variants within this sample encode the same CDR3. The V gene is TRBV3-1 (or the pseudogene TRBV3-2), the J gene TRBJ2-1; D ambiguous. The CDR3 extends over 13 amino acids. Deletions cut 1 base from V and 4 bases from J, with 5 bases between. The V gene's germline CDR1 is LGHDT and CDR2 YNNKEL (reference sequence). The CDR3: CASSQASYNEQFF. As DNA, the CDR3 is TGTGCCAGCAGCCAAGCCAGTTACAATGAGCAGTTCTTC.

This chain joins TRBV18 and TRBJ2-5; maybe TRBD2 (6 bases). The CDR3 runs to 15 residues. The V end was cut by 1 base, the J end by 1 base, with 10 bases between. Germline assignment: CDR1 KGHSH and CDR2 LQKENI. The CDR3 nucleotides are TGTGCCAGCTCACCACTGGGACTCCTCCAAGAGACCCAGTACTTC. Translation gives CASSPLGLLQETQYF.

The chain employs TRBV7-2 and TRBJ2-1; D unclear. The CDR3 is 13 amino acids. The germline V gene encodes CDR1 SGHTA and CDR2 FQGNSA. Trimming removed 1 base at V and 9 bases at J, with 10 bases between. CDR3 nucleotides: TGTGCCAGCAGCTTAGACCCCCGCGGTGAGCAGTTCTTC. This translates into CASSLDPRGEQFF.

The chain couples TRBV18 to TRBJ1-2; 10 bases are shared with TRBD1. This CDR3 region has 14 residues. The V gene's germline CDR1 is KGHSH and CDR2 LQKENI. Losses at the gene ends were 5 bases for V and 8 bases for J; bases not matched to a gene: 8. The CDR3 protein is CASSNPGQGRGYTF. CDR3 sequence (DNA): TGTGCCAGCTCAAACCCGGGACAGGGGCGAGGCTACACCTTC.